The 14 T cell receptor beta chains below come from one sample, sequenced in a study of blood T cell repertoires in COVID-19. Clones were sequenced by immunoSEQ multiplex PCR, and TCRdb holds only the in-frame ones, with some missing. The sample consists of more than 300,000 clones, 90% to 95% of them appearing once. Material for sequencing was PBMCs or T cells enriched from blood (not recorded which). The source is a woman under 40 who had been exposed to COVID-19.

The genes are TRBV4-1 and TRBJ2-2; 7 bases line up with TRBD1. CDR1 MGHRA and CDR2 YSYEKL come from the germline V gene. The length of the CDR3 is 16 residues. After removal of 1 base from V and 8 bases from J, the junction contained 10 bases not matched to a gene. CDR3 nucleotides: TGCGCCAGCAGCCAAGTAACAGGGGCTAGGGAAGGGGAGCTGTTTTTT. It is translated as CASSQVTGAREGELFF.

This chain connects TRBV5-6 to TRBJ1-2; possibly TRBD1 for D (5 bases). Germline V lookup: CDR1 SGHDT, CDR2 YYEEEE. The CDR3 extends over 14 amino acids. The germline V and J ends were trimmed by 4 bases and 5 bases, with 15 bases remaining between them. In nucleotides, the CDR3 is TGTGCCAGCAGCCTGGGGCAGAACCTTTATGGCTACACCTTC. Amino acids: CASSLGQNLYGYTF.

The table lists this clone with a count of one. The CDR3 DNA reads as TGTGCCACCAGAACAGGGCTGGGGACTGAAGCTTTCTTT. Translating gives CATRTGLGTEAFF. The rearrangement links TRBV24-1 to TRBJ1-1; tentative D call: TRBD1 (6 bases). Germline V gene lookup returns CDR1 KGHDR and CDR2 SFDVKD. V lost 7 bases, J lost 5 bases, and 13 bases lay in between. This CDR3 is 13 amino acids long.

The chain is built from TRBV7-6 and TRBJ1-1; weak D call: TRBD1 (6 bases). Germline V gene sequence: CDR1 SGHVS, CDR2 FNYEAQ. The CDR3 runs 15 residues. The V end was cut by 5 bases, the J end by 4 bases, with 17 bases between. CDR3 in DNA: TGTGCCAGCAGCGGCCCGGGGGGGGCAGTCACTGAAGCTTTCTTT. Translation: CASSGPGGAVTEAFF.

A few counts support this clone. The genes are TRBV7-2 and TRBJ1-2; D gene unclear. Germline V gene data show CDR1 as SGHTA and CDR2 as FQGNSA. Trimming pared 3 bases from V and 2 bases from J, leaving 10 bases between. The CDR3 consists of 14 residues. CDR3 loop: CASSLGPVNYGYTF. The CDR3 DNA is TGTGCCAGCAGCTTGGGCCCAGTAAACTATGGCTACACCTTC.

This chain uses TRBV10-1 with TRBJ2-3; 7 positions agree with TRBD2. With 7 bases clipped from V and 7 bases from J, the junction kept 20 bases outside the gene matches. The CDR3 totals 17 residues. Per the germline V gene, CDR1 is WNHNN and CDR2 is SYGVQD (reference sequence). The CDR3 reads CASIWFLGLERTHTQYF. The DNA for the CDR3 is TGCGCCAGCATTTGGTTTCTTGGACTAGAACGAACTCATACGCAGTATTTT.

V is TRBV27 and J is TRBJ2-1; 9 bases agree with TRBD1. After removal of 2 bases from V and 7 bases from J, the junction contained 15 bases not matched to a gene. This CDR3 has 18 residues. CDR1 and CDR2 (germline): MNHEY, SMNVEV (reference sequence). The CDR3 here is CASSLGGVGTGRANEQFF. The CDR3 DNA sequence: TGTGCCAGCAGTTTAGGGGGGGTCGGGACAGGGCGCGCGAATGAGCAGTTCTTC.

The chain employs TRBV2 and TRBJ1-2; 11 bases fit TRBD1. Germline V gene lookup returns CDR1 SNHLY and CDR2 FYNNEI. V was pared by 6 bases and J by 7 bases, with 10 bases of the junction left unmatched. The CDR3 has 15 amino acids. The CDR3 sequence: CASRAWTGGISGYTF. As DNA, the CDR3 is TGTGCCAGCAGAGCCTGGACAGGGGGCATCAGTGGCTACACCTTC. Full variable domain (rest looked up from reference TRBV2 and TRBJ1-2): EPEVTQTPSHQVTQMGQEVILRCVPISNHLYFYWYRQILGQKVEFLVSFYNNEISEKSEIFDDQFSVERPDGSNFTLKIRSTKLEDSAMYFCASRAWTGGISGYTFGSGTRLTVV.

This sequence joins TRBV18 and TRBJ1-6; possible D gene TRBD1, 6 bases. This CDR3 is 14 amino acids long. Germline-derived CDR1 and CDR2 are KGHSH and LQKENI. The V gene lost 5 bases and the J gene lost 7 bases, with 12 bases spanning the gap. DNA of the CDR3: TGTGCCAGCTCAAAAGGACAGAGCAATTCACCCCTCCACTTT. Amino acid sequence: CASSKGQSNSPLHF.

The J gene is TRBJ1-2, the V gene TRBV5-4; 9 positions agree with TRBD1. The germline V gene has CDR1 SGHNT and CDR2 YYREEE (reference sequence). The CDR3 runs 15 residues. Trimming cost V 3 bases and J 8 bases; bases outside gene matches: 11. Written as DNA, the CDR3 is TGTGCCAGCAGCTCCCCGCGACAGGGGGTTGACGGCTACACCTTC. This translates into CASSSPRQGVDGYTF.

The chain couples TRBV6-5 to TRBJ2-7, with TRBD2 matching over 9 bases. There are 14 residues in the CDR3. Losses at the gene ends were 6 bases for V and 2 bases for J; bases not matched to a gene: 5. Germline CDR1 MNHEY, CDR2 SVGAGI. CDR3 residues: CASRRTSAAYEQYF. The CDR3 DNA reads TGTGCCAGCAGACGGACTAGCGCTGCCTACGAGCAGTACTTC.

The genes are TRBV11-2 and TRBJ1-4, with D perhaps matching TRBD1 (5 bases). This CDR3 has 16 amino acids. Germline-derived CDR1 and CDR2 are SGHAT and FQNNGV. Deletions cut 0 bases from V and 5 bases from J, with 13 bases between. The CDR3 loop is CASSLELAAGNEKLFF. CDR3 DNA sequence: TGTGCCAGCAGCTTAGAATTAGCGGCAGGGAATGAAAAACTGTTTTTT.

The chain combines TRBV7-2 with TRBJ2-5; TRBD1 agrees at 10 bases. The V and J ends lost 6 bases and 4 bases, in that order; junction bases with no gene match: 11. Germline V CDR1 and CDR2: SGHTA, FQGNSA. CDR3 length: 16 amino acids. CDR3 coding DNA: TGTGCCAGCAGATTAACAGGGACAGGGGTTGGAGAGACCCAGTACTTC. Protein: CASRLTGTGVGETQYF.

The rearrangement links TRBV3-1 (or the pseudogene TRBV3-2) to TRBJ2-5, with 16 bases fitting TRBD2. The CDR3 runs to 20 residues. CDR1 and CDR2 (germline): LGHDT, YNNKEL (reference sequence). The junction had 11 bases not matched to a gene; V was cut back by 0 bases and J by 4 bases. CDR3 sequence reads: CASSQDHGTSGGAQGETQYF. The CDR3 DNA reads as TGTGCCAGCAGCCAAGATCACGGGACTAGCGGGGGGGCCCAGGGAGAGACCCAGTACTTC.